Below are 6 T cell receptor beta chains sequenced from a single sample in a study of CD8 T cells in ankylosing spondylitis. In TCRdb, the 5' RACE reads were re-called with MiXCR into one record per CDR3 protein. The sample carries 250,000 to 400,000 distinct CDR3 sequences, under 14% recorded once. The sequenced sample was blood, either unsorted or a sorted T cell fraction (not recorded which). The receptors originated from a female donor with ankylosing spondylitis or in good health (not recorded which).

There are a few counts of this clonotype. This chain uses TRBV6-2 or TRBV6-3 with TRBJ2-7; the match to TRBD1 covers 9 bases. The CDR3 is made up of 20 amino acids. CDR1 and CDR2 (germline): MNHEY, SVGEGT. The V gene end was trimmed by 7 bases and the J gene end by 5 bases; junction bases not matched to a gene: 27. The CDR3 reads CASTYDYRDRVPPRAHEQYF. The CDR3 DNA sequence: TGTGCCAGCACATACGATTACCGGGACAGGGTACCCCCACGAGCCCACGAGCAGTACTTC.

This clonotype was found a few times. The chain recombines TRBV20-1 with TRBJ2-3; 7 bases map to TRBD2. This CDR3 has 15 residues. V lost 0 bases to trimming and J lost 0 bases; unmatched junction nucleotides: 3. Germline CDR1 is DFQATT and CDR2 is SNEGSKA (reference sequence). CDR3 residues: CSARDAGESTDTQYF. CDR3 DNA: TGCAGTGCTAGAGATGCGGGGGAGAGCACAGATACGCAGTATTTT.

This clonotype was seen a handful of times. V is TRBV3-1 and J is TRBJ1-2; 10 bases are a match to TRBD1. CDR1 LGHDT and CDR2 YNNKEL come from the germline V gene (reference sequence). The CDR3 sequence is 15 residues long. V shed 3 bases and J 6 bases; nucleotides not matched to a gene: 7. The CDR3 DNA is TGTGCCAGCAGCCAGGGACAGGGGATTGGCAATGGCTACACCTTC. As protein: CASSQGQGIGNGYTF.

In this sample, this clonotype turned up many times. The J gene is TRBJ2-3, the V gene TRBV20-1; 7 bases agree with TRBD2. The germline CDR1 and CDR2 sequences are DFQATT and SNEGSKA (reference sequence). Trimming took 6 bases from V and 2 from J; bases not matched to a gene: 8. This CDR3 contains 14 residues. As DNA, the CDR3 is TGCAGTGCCAATGGGCTAGCGGCCACAGATACGCAGTATTTT. Translated, it gives CSANGLAATDTQYF.

This clonotype was seen repeatedly, ten times or more. The V call is TRBV20-1, the J call TRBJ2-3; D is ambiguous. CDR3 size: 10 residues. Looked up from germline, CDR1 is DFQATT and CDR2 is SNEGSKA (reference sequence). Trimming cost V 5 bases and J 2 bases, with 2 bases left between them. The CDR3 here is CSAFTDTQYF. The DNA of the CDR3 is TGCAGTGCTTTCACAGATACGCAGTATTTT.

This clonotype was seen at least ten times. The chain employs TRBV4-3 and TRBJ2-3; 7 nucleotides line up with TRBD2. This CDR3 is built from 16 residues. V shed 0 bases, J shed 4 bases, and the junction held 7 bases outside the gene matches. Germline V gives CDR1 LGHNA, CDR2 YSLEER. CDR3 coding DNA: TGCGCCAGCAGCCAAGATCGAACTAGCGCACCAGATACGCAGTATTTT. It is translated as CASSQDRTSAPDTQYF.